Presented here are 28 T cell receptor beta chains from one specimen sequenced in a study of blood T cell repertoires in COVID-19 (dated by TCRdb to 2020 to 2021). The library came from the immunoSEQ multiplex PCR assay. Imported from immuneACCESS, the table was reduced by TCRdb to in-frame sequences with V and J called. These copies leave out some clones; in studies compared against another copy, an unresolved V gene accounts for under half, and the cause of the remainder is not known. Across this sample there are 240,000 or so clones, with around 85% seen only once. The top ten hold 6.2% of the sample. Sequencing used peripheral blood. These receptors all stem from a man aged 55 to 70 with acute or convalescent COVID-19.

The V call is TRBV5-1, the J call TRBJ2-2; a possible D gene is TRBD1 (6 bases). Germline V gene lookup returns CDR1 SGHRS and CDR2 YFSETQ. CDR3 length: 16 amino acids. The V and J ends lost 0 bases and 0 bases respectively, with 9 bases between them. CDR3 protein: CASSLGWTANTGELFF. The DNA for the CDR3 is TGCGCCAGCAGCTTGGGTTGGACAGCGAACACCGGGGAGCTGTTTTTT.

The chain couples TRBV7-2 to TRBJ2-5; D gene unclear. V lost 1 base and J 5 bases, leaving 8 bases between the germline ends. The length of the CDR3 is 13 residues. In germline, CDR1 is SGHTA, CDR2 FQGNSA. This chain's CDR3 is CASSLVRAETQYF. In nucleotides, the CDR3 is TGTGCCAGCAGCTTAGTTCGTGCGGAGACCCAGTACTTC.

The chain is built from TRBV28 and TRBJ2-7; 13 nucleotides agree with TRBD2. This CDR3 has 17 residues. Trimming cost V 7 bases and J 0 bases; bases outside gene matches: 9. Germline-derived CDR1 and CDR2 are MDHEN and SYDVKM. CDR3 nucleotide sequence: TGTGCCAGCACCGACTGGACTAGCGGGGGTTTCTCCTACGAGCAGTACTTC. Translated, it gives CASTDWTSGGFSYEQYF.

The V gene is TRBV11-2, the J gene TRBJ1-5; D not resolved. The ends were cut back, 1 base at V and 1 base at J, with 8 bases in the middle. Germline V CDR1 and CDR2: SGHAT, FQNNGV. This CDR3 has 15 amino acids. The CDR3 here is CASSLGGRSNQPQHF. As DNA, the CDR3 is TGTGCCAGCAGCTTAGGTGGCAGAAGCAATCAGCCCCAGCATTTT.

The chain carries TRBV11-3 and TRBJ2-7; 10 nucleotides align to TRBD2. V was pared by 4 bases and J by 2 bases, with 20 bases of the junction left unmatched. The CDR3 spans 20 residues. Germline V CDR1 and CDR2: SGHNT, YENEEA. The CDR3 loop is CASSSGGSSGSLGGTYEQYF. CDR3 coding DNA: TGTGCCAGCAGCTCTGGGGGGTCTAGCGGGAGTTTAGGTGGGACCTACGAGCAGTACTTC.

DNA of the CDR3: TGTGCCAGCAGCCCCGTTAGGGACACATCCTACGAGCAGTACTTC. Amino acids: CASSPVRDTSYEQYF. The V gene is TRBV5-4, the J gene TRBJ2-7, with D tentatively TRBD1 (6 bases). Germline-derived CDR1 and CDR2 are SGHNT and YYREEE (reference sequence). The CDR3 runs 15 residues. V was cut by 4 bases and J by 1 base, with 15 bases left in between.

The chain has TRBV29-1 and TRBJ1-4; D is unclear. CDR1 is SQVTM, CDR2 ANQGSEA, per germline. This CDR3 comprises 14 residues. Trimming removed 7 bases at V and 7 bases at J, with 19 bases between. This chain's CDR3 is CSGTHSRRGEKLFF. The CDR3, as DNA: TGCAGCGGTACGCACTCTCGCCGCGGTGAAAAACTGTTTTTT.

The CDR3 nucleotides read TGTGCCAGCAGCTCCGGGGGGGGGTCCTCCTACGAGCAGTACTTC. Amino acid sequence: CASSSGGGSSYEQYF. This sequence joins TRBV3-1 (or the pseudogene TRBV3-2) and TRBJ2-7, with 8 positions matching TRBD2. Germline CDR1 LGHDT, CDR2 YNNKEL (reference sequence). J gave up 0 bases and V 5 bases, and 6 bases lay outside the gene matches. The CDR3 sequence is 15 residues long.

The rearrangement links TRBV9 to TRBJ2-1; perhaps TRBD2 as D (6 bases). V gave up 2 bases and J gave up 5 bases, with 11 bases separating them. Germline lookup yields CDR1 SGDLS and CDR2 YYNGEE. This CDR3 contains 14 residues. In DNA form, the CDR3 reads TGTGCCAGCAGCGTCCAAGGGACTGACAATGAGCAGTTCTTC. Translated: CASSVQGTDNEQFF.

The chain links TRBV6-1 to TRBJ2-2; 9 bases align to TRBD1. The CDR3 runs to 16 residues. Germline CDR1 is MNHNS and CDR2 is SASEGT. J lost 6 bases, V lost 4 bases, and 9 bases had no gene match. The CDR3 DNA is TGTGCCAGCAGTGGAACAGGGGGCTCCGTGGCCGGGGAGCTGTTTTTT. It specifies CASSGTGGSVAGELFF.

This chain links TRBV2 with TRBJ2-7; 9 bases line up with TRBD1. V trimming: 6 bases; J trimming: 6 bases; junction bases outside the gene matches: 9. CDR1 is SNHLY and CDR2 is FYNNEI in the germline V gene. CDR3 size: 14 residues. CDR3 amino acids: CASSRLGQGSEQYF. CDR3 in DNA: TGTGCCAGCAGCCGCTTGGGACAGGGCAGCGAGCAGTACTTC.

This clone has a count of ten or more. The chain has TRBV5-1 and TRBJ1-2; D unclear. The CDR3 is 16 amino acids. The germline gives CDR1 SGHRS, CDR2 YFSETQ. Trimming took 1 base from V and 8 from J, leaving 21 bases between them. The CDR3 bases are TGCGCCAGCAGCTTGTCCATCAGTGGCCGGAGCCTAGGCTACACCTTC. It codes for CASSLSISGRSLGYTF.

The chain uses TRBV7-9 and TRBJ2-6; D not resolved. The germline V gene encodes CDR1 SEHNR and CDR2 FQNEAQ (reference sequence). The CDR3 is 16 residues long. V was cut by 0 bases and J by 0 bases, with 6 bases left in between. The DNA of the CDR3 is TGTGCCAGCAGCTTAGCCCTGAGCTCTGGGGCCAACGTCCTGACTTTC. Its protein product is CASSLALSSGANVLTF. The whole variable domain, remainder taken from reference TRBV7-9 and TRBJ2-6, is DTGVSQNPRHKITKRGQNVTFRCDPISEHNRLYWYRQTLGQGPEFLTYFQNEAQLEKSRLLSDRFSAERPKGSFSTLEIQRTEQGDSAMYLCASSLALSSGANVLTFGAGSRLTVL.

The chain links TRBV28 to TRBJ1-4; maybe TRBD1 (6 bases). V gave up 6 bases and J gave up 0 bases, with 11 bases separating them. CDR3 size: 15 residues. The germline CDR1 and CDR2 sequences are MDHEN and SYDVKM. The DNA of the CDR3 is TGTGCCAGCAGACCACAGGGATCAACTAATGAAAAACTGTTTTTT. Its translation: CASRPQGSTNEKLFF.

The gene calls are TRBV6-6 and TRBJ1-2; TRBD1 aligns across 7 bases. The CDR3 is 13 amino acids. CDR1 is MNHNY, CDR2 SVGAGI, per germline (reference sequence). The V and J ends lost 5 bases and 3 bases, in that order; junction bases with no gene match: 3. CDR3 sequence reads: CASSQGQYYGYTF. The CDR3 coding sequence is TGTGCCAGCAGTCAGGGACAGTACTATGGCTACACCTTC.

There are a few counts of this clone. The rearrangement uses TRBV27 and TRBJ1-1; D might be TRBD1 (5 bases). Germline lookup yields CDR1 MNHEY and CDR2 SMNVEV (reference sequence). The CDR3 is made up of 14 amino acids. V was clipped by 3 bases and J by 3 bases, with 11 bases between them. Written as DNA, the CDR3 is TGTGCCAGCAGTTTCCAGGGTGGGGACACTGAAGCTTTCTTT. It translates to CASSFQGGDTEAFF.

CDR3 sequence: CASSLAQGGPDTQYF. The CDR3 nucleotides read TGTGCCAGCAGCTTAGCTCAGGGAGGGCCCGATACGCAGTATTTT. The chain employs TRBV7-8 and TRBJ2-3, with 7 bases fitting TRBD2. Trimming removed 0 bases from V and 6 bases from J; junction bases left unmatched: 6. This CDR3 is built from 15 residues. Germline CDR1 and CDR2: SGHVS and FQNEAQ. Full variable domain (remainder filled in from reference TRBV7-8 and TRBJ2-3): GAGVSQSPRYKVAKRGQDVALRCDPISGHVSLFWYQQALGQGPEFLTYFQNEAQLDKSGLPSDRFFAERPEGSVSTLKIQRTQQEDSAVYLCASSLAQGGPDTQYFGPGTRLTVL.

Only one count was recorded for this clone. The chain recombines TRBV6-4 with TRBJ2-1, with 9 bases aligning to TRBD2. Trimming at V came to 4 bases and at J to 3 bases, leaving 4 bases not matched to a gene. Germline values: CDR1 MRHNA, CDR2 SNTAGT. The CDR3 sequence is 15 residues long. The CDR3 reads CASSVTTSGYNEQFF. CDR3 DNA sequence: TGTGCCAGCAGTGTCACGACTAGCGGCTACAATGAGCAGTTCTTC.

This clone appeared once. The chain links TRBV27 to TRBJ2-5; D call uncertain. V lost 9 bases, J lost 1 base, and 15 bases lay in between. Per germline, CDR1 MNHEY and CDR2 SMNVEV (reference sequence). The CDR3 runs to 14 residues. CDR3 sequence (DNA): TGTGCCAGTAGGAGAAGTAGTGGCCAAGAGACCCAGTACTTC. Amino acid sequence: CASRRSSGQETQYF.

This clone was seen only once. CDR3 in amino acids: CASSISRGNQPQHF. For the CDR3, the DNA is TGTGCCAGCAGCATCTCACGAGGCAATCAGCCCCAGCATTTT. This sequence joins TRBV27 and TRBJ1-5; D unresolved. Trimming removed 6 bases from V and 2 bases from J, with 11 bases in between. CDR3 length: 14 residues. The germline gives CDR1 MNHEY, CDR2 SMNVEV (reference sequence).

The genes are TRBV5-1 and TRBJ2-1, with 9 bases aligning to TRBD1. Trimming at V came to 4 bases and at J to 7 bases, leaving 3 bases not matched to a gene. The germline V gene encodes CDR1 SGHRS and CDR2 YFSETQ. The CDR3 consists of 13 residues. CDR3 coding DNA: TGCGCCAGCAGCGGGACAGGGTTTAATGAGCAGTTCTTC. Residues: CASSGTGFNEQFF.

This chain uses TRBV25-1 with TRBJ1-4; D unresolved. V was trimmed by 4 bases and J by 6 bases, leaving 18 bases between them. The CDR3 contains 16 residues. Germline V gene sequence: CDR1 MGHDK, CDR2 SYGVNS. CDR3 protein: CASSGPTSREDEKLFF. CDR3 DNA sequence: TGTGCCAGCAGTGGACCCACATCCCGGGAGGATGAAAAACTGTTTTTT.

The chain recombines TRBV28 with TRBJ2-5, with 7 bases identical to TRBD2. This CDR3 is built from 15 residues. The V gene's germline CDR1 is MDHEN and CDR2 SYDVKM. V lost 5 bases, J lost 4 bases, and 10 bases stayed unmatched. The CDR3 protein is CASSTVSGLRETQYF. The CDR3 DNA reads TGTGCCAGCAGTACCGTTAGCGGGCTCCGAGAGACCCAGTACTTC.

This chain uses TRBV28 with TRBJ2-1, with TRBD2 identical over 10 bases. The germline V gene has CDR1 MDHEN and CDR2 SYDVKM. This CDR3 region has 15 residues. The V and J ends lost 4 bases and 4 bases, in that order; junction bases with no gene match: 4. For the CDR3, the DNA is TGTGCCAGCAGTTCCCTAGCGGGAGTTTACAATGAGCAGTTCTTC. This encodes CASSSLAGVYNEQFF.

The rearrangement uses TRBV7-3 and TRBJ2-1; 9 bases align to TRBD1. The V gene's germline CDR1 is SGHTA and CDR2 FQGTGA. The CDR3 runs 14 residues. Germline trimming cut 3 bases from V and 8 bases from J; bases unmatched to any gene: 5. The CDR3: CASSLGQGIDEQFF. The DNA for the CDR3 is TGTGCCAGCAGCTTGGGACAGGGAATCGATGAGCAGTTCTTC.

The chain joins TRBV19 to TRBJ1-5; 10 bases are a match to TRBD1. In germline, CDR1 is LNHDA, CDR2 SQIVND (reference sequence). This CDR3 has 15 amino acids. V gave up 3 bases and J gave up 4 bases; unmatched junction bases: 3. Here the CDR3 DNA reads TGTGCCAGTAGTATTGGGGGACAGGGGAATCAGCCCCAGCATTTT. Its protein product is CASSIGGQGNQPQHF.

V usage is TRBV5-4 and J usage is TRBJ2-1; D possibly corresponds to TRBD2 (5 bases). The CDR3 consists of 13 residues. CDR1 and CDR2 (germline): SGHNT, YYREEE (reference sequence). Trimming left V 4 bases short and J 8 bases short, with 13 bases between. The CDR3 nucleotides are TGTGCCAGCAGCCCAGGAGGTGGCGATGAGCAGTTCTTC. Protein product: CASSPGGGDEQFF.

The CDR3 spells CASSSGTANQPQHF. The CDR3 DNA follows: TGTGCCAGCAGCTCCGGGACAGCCAATCAGCCCCAGCATTTT. V and J are TRBV7-2 and TRBJ1-5, with 7 bases identical to TRBD1. V lost 4 bases and J lost 3; bases outside the gene matches: 3. The CDR3 sequence is 14 residues long. CDR1 SGHTA and CDR2 FQGNSA come from the germline V gene.